This T cell receptor (beta chain) was captured by sequencing in a study of graft-versus-host responses after intestinal transplantation. On the study more broadly: Recipients got multivisceral, liver-intestinal, or isolated intestinal transplants. General study findings and limits: Recipient marrow contained GvH clones, some of which appeared first in ileum or blood. Some patients had graft-donor T cell macrochimerism, and their allografts showed high graft-versus-host to host-versus-graft clonal ratios.

The CDR3 sequence is 14 residues long. The germline gives CDR1 KGHSH, CDR2 LQKENI. Between the trimmed V and J ends, which lost 1 base and 5 bases, there was a span of 9 bases. Turning to this clone: Its target is not known.

Repertoires were generated with immunoSEQ multiplex PCR, while TCRdb's copy carries only in-frame clones and drops some. Altogether 140,000 or so clones are present, around 90% being singletons, with the ten largest covering 0.19%. This clonotype originated in a human donor who received an intestinal transplant. The sample in question was unstimulated CD4+ T cells sorted from spleen or lymph node cells, obtained before intestinal transplant. The chain carries TRBV18 and TRBJ1-5; D perhaps matches TRBD1 (5 bases). The CDR3: CASSPRGGYQPQHF. CDR3 nucleotide sequence: TGTGCCAGCTCACCACGGGGGGGATATCAGCCCCAGCATTTT.